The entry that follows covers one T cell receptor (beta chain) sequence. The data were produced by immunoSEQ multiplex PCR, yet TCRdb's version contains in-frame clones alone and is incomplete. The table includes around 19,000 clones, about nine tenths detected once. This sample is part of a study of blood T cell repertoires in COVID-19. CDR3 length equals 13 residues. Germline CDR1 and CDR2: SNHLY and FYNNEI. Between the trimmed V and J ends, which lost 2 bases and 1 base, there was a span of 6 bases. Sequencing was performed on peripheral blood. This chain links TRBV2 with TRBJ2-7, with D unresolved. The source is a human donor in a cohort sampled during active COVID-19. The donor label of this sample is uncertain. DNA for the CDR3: TGTGCCAGCAGTGAATCCCTTTCCTACGAGCAGTACTTC. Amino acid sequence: CASSESLSYEQYF.